The 5 T cell receptor beta chains below were found in one sample sequenced in a study of post-analysis software for immune sequencing data. Notes on the study in general: Comparison of patients with controls showed five TRBV segments more frequent in patients, TRBV5-6, TRBV5-1 and TRBV20-1 among them.

For these receptors, no antigen is known. Prepared libraries of TCR beta cDNA carried unique molecular identifiers. Each CDR3 protein gets one entry after TCRdb re-called the PCR reads with MiXCR. The sample shows roughly 540,000 distinct CDR3 sequences, approximately 31% of them seen only once. Material: blood. These receptors were collected from a girl between 2 and 17 years old with multiple sclerosis.

V is TRBV9 and J is TRBJ2-2, with D tentatively TRBD2 (6 bases). Per the germline V gene, CDR1 is SGDLS and CDR2 is YYNGEE. The CDR3 totals 16 residues. Trimming left V 3 bases short and J 4 bases short, with 16 bases between. CDR3 DNA sequence: TGTGCCAGCAGCGCCCCGGGACTCCTCGCCACCGGGGAGCTGTTTTTT. It encodes CASSAPGLLATGELFF. Complete variable domain (other parts from reference TRBV9 and TRBJ2-2): DSGVTQTPKHLITATGQRVTLRCSPRSGDLSVYWYQQSLDQGLQFLIQYYNGEERAKGNILERFSAQQFPDLHSELNLSSLELGDSALYFCASSAPGLLATGELFFGEGSRLTVL.

This clonotype has more than one count but fewer than ten. The gene calls are TRBV6-6 and TRBJ2-5; D gene unclear. Germline V gene sequence: CDR1 MNHNY, CDR2 SVGAGI (reference sequence). V was clipped by 4 bases and J by 2 bases, with 14 bases between them. There are 15 residues in the CDR3. For the CDR3, the DNA is TGTGCCAGCAGTTTATTTGGTAATCCGCAAGAGACCCAGTACTTC. This encodes CASSLFGNPQETQYF.

The chain joins TRBV7-9 to TRBJ1-6; D unclear. CDR3 length: 16 amino acids. Trimming removed 3 bases at V and 6 bases at J, with 15 bases between. CDR1 is SEHNR, CDR2 FQNEAQ, per germline (reference sequence). The CDR3 loop is CASSLSGRERNSPLHF. In DNA, the CDR3 is TGTGCCAGCAGCTTGTCCGGGCGGGAACGTAATTCACCCCTCCACTTT.

This clonotype was detected a few times. The chain carries TRBV11-2 and TRBJ1-2; no definite D call. Trimming took 10 bases from V and 1 from J, leaving 22 bases between them. Germline-derived CDR1 and CDR2 are SGHAT and FQNNGV. The CDR3 is 16 residues long. The CDR3 loop reads CAIHRVIRPLNYGYTF. The CDR3 DNA reads as TGTGCCATACACCGGGTCATCCGGCCCCTTAACTATGGCTACACCTTC.

The rearrangement joins TRBV6-5 to TRBJ1-6, with D maybe TRBD1 (6 bases). CDR1 and CDR2 from the germline V gene are MNHEY and SVGAGI. Trimming cost V 2 bases and J 4 bases, with 9 bases left between them. CDR3 length equals 15 residues. CDR3 sequence: CASSYGGSYNSPLHF. The DNA for the CDR3 is TGTGCCAGCAGTTACGGGGGCAGTTATAATTCACCCCTCCACTTT.